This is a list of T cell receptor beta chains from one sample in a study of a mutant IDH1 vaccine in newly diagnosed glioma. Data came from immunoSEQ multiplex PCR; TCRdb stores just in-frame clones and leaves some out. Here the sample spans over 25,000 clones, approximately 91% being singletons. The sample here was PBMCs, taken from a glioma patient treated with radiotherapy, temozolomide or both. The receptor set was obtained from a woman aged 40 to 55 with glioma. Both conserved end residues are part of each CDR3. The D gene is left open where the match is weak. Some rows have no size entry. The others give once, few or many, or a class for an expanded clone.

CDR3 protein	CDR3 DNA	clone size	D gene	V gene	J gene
CASSPDSTNTEAFF	TGTGCCAGCAGTCCCGACAGCACGAACACTGAAGCTTTCTTT	.	.	TRBV6-6	TRBJ1-1
CASSMTSGGAIVNEQFF	TGTGCCAGCTCAATGACTAGCGGGGGGGCCATAGTAAATGAGCAGTTCTTC	.	TRBD2	TRBV18	TRBJ2-1
CASSYGTAITDTQYF	TGCGCCAGCAGCTACGGGACAGCGATCACAGATACGCAGTATTTT	.	TRBD1	TRBV5-1	TRBJ2-3
CASSLRGRGLSRETQYF	TGTGCCAGCAGCCTCAGGGGCAGGGGGCTATCCCGGGAGACCCAGTACTTC	once	TRBD1	TRBV7-9	TRBJ2-5
CASSSHRGSSYNEQFF	TGTGCCAGCAGCTCTCACAGGGGGAGCTCCTACAATGAGCAGTTCTTC	.	TRBD1	TRBV11-2	TRBJ2-1
CASRPTGGRQETQYF	TGCGCCAGCAGACCGACAGGGGGCCGCCAAGAGACCCAGTACTTC	.	TRBD1	TRBV5-1	TRBJ2-5
CASKDPGYEQYF	TGTGCCAGCAAGGACCCGGGCTACGAGCAGTACTTC	once	.	TRBV6-1	TRBJ2-7
CASSYSRVTDTQYF	TGTGCCAGCAGTTACTCGCGGGTTACAGATACGCAGTATTTT	.	.	TRBV6-5	TRBJ2-3
CASSLVSRVGYEQYF	TGTGCCAGCAGCTTGGTTTCTCGAGTAGGCTACGAGCAGTACTTC	.	.	TRBV5-4	TRBJ2-7
CASSISLFRAPNQPQHF	TGTGCCAGTAGTATAAGCCTATTCAGGGCCCCCAATCAGCCCCAGCATTTT	.	.	TRBV19	TRBJ1-5
CASSFGGTLLQPQHF	TGTGCCAGCAGCTTCGGCGGGACACTTCTACAGCCCCAGCATTTT	.	.	TRBV7-8	TRBJ1-5
CASSTRGASSYNEQFF	TGTGCCAGCAGTACCCGAGGGGCCAGCTCCTACAATGAGCAGTTCTTC	.	.	TRBV27	TRBJ2-1
CASSPPEGARYEQYF	TGTGCCAGCTCACCACCGGAGGGGGCGCGGTACGAGCAGTACTTC	.	.	TRBV18	TRBJ2-7
CATSSRKGQGVSYEQYF	TGTGCCACCAGCTCCCGAAAGGGACAGGGTGTTTCCTACGAGCAGTACTTC	.	TRBD1	TRBV15	TRBJ2-7
CASSLVWDMIDTQYF	TGTGCCAGCAGCTTAGTCTGGGACATGATTGATACGCAGTATTTT	.	.	TRBV11-2	TRBJ2-3
CASSLGARYGNTIYF	TGTGCCAGCAGCTTGGGTGCTCGCTACGGAAACACCATATATTTT	.	.	TRBV5-4	TRBJ1-3
CASSQDTDRVRSPLHF	TGCGCCAGCAGCCAAGATACGGACAGGGTGCGTTCACCCCTCCACTTT	.	TRBD1	TRBV4-1	TRBJ1-6
CASSQEGAGHYSGNTIYF	TGCGCCAGCAGCCAAGAAGGGGCAGGCCACTACTCTGGAAACACCATATATTTT	.	.	TRBV4-3	TRBJ1-3
CASSSSRGGNTIYF	TGTGCCAGCAGTTCCTCAAGGGGCGGAAACACCATATATTTT	.	.	TRBV6-5	TRBJ1-3
CASSAEGVDEQYF	TGTGCCAGCAGTGCCGAGGGGGTGGACGAGCAGTACTTC	.	.	TRBV6-1	TRBJ2-7
CASSLEGSGYTF	TGTGCCAGCAGCTTGGAGGGGTCTGGCTACACCTTC	few	.	TRBV7-9	TRBJ1-2
CASSRVTGGSDEQYF	TGCGCCAGCAGCCGCGTGACAGGGGGCTCAGACGAGCAGTACTTC	.	TRBD1	TRBV4-1	TRBJ2-7